These 11 T cell receptor beta chains originate from one sample sequenced in a study of T-cell memory formation after mild COVID-19. One entry per CDR3 protein, called by TCRdb with MiXCR from the 5' RACE reads. The table records under 110,000 distinct CDR3 sequences, around 11% of them present only once. Source material: PBMCs or a T cell subset sorted from them (not recorded which). Receptors originate from an adult woman who had mild COVID-19 (a few samples of this study predate the infection). Cell type and time point are not known.

This clonotype was counted between two and nine times. The chain has TRBV10-3 and TRBJ1-1, with D tentatively TRBD1 (5 bases). Trimming removed 9 bases from V and 3 bases from J, with 14 bases in between. The CDR3 has 13 amino acids. From germline, CDR1 is ENHRY and CDR2 SYGVKD. The CDR3: CAIRTEGYTEAFF. CDR3 coding DNA: TGTGCCATTCGGACGGAGGGGTACACTGAAGCTTTCTTT.

V usage is TRBV5-1 and J usage is TRBJ2-1; TRBD1 aligns across 10 bases. Per germline, CDR1 SGHRS and CDR2 YFSETQ. The CDR3 is made up of 13 amino acids. Trimming cost V 4 bases and J 9 bases; bases outside gene matches: 4. CDR3 protein: CASSLDRGTEQFF. For the CDR3, the DNA is TGCGCCAGCAGCCTGGACAGGGGGACTGAGCAGTTCTTC.

The CDR3 nucleotides are TGCGCCAGCAGCTTGGTGGGGGGTCAGCCCCAGCATTTT. Its translation: CASSLVGGQPQHF. The rearrangement uses TRBV5-1 and TRBJ1-5; perhaps TRBD1 as D (5 bases). V shed 0 bases and J shed 6 bases, with 7 bases lying between them. Germline CDR1 is SGHRS and CDR2 is YFSETQ. CDR3 length: 13 residues.

The sample holds a few counts of this clonotype. This rearrangement joins TRBV14 to TRBJ2-3, with D unclear. Germline CDR1 SGHDN, CDR2 FVKESK. The ends were cut back, 4 bases at V and 7 bases at J, with 18 bases in the middle. CDR3 length: 15 amino acids. CDR3 amino acids: CASSLRGAATHTQYF. The DNA for the CDR3 is TGTGCCAGCAGCCTACGCGGTGCCGCGACACATACGCAGTATTTT.

This clonotype was detected ten times or more. V is TRBV20-1 and J is TRBJ2-7; TRBD2 matches 8 bases. Germline CDR1 is DFQATT and CDR2 is SNEGSKA (reference sequence). The CDR3 runs 14 residues. V shed 3 bases and J 2 bases; nucleotides not matched to a gene: 6. In DNA form, the CDR3 reads TGCAGTGCTAGGTCACTAGCGGTGACCTACGAGCAGTACTTC. Encoded protein: CSARSLAVTYEQYF.

The genes are TRBV15 and TRBJ2-1; no reliable D call. Trimming removed 5 bases from V and 0 bases from J, with 11 bases in between. The germline V gene encodes CDR1 LNHNV and CDR2 YYDKDF (reference sequence). The CDR3 sequence is 15 residues long. This chain's CDR3 is CATSPLSSSYNEQFF. CDR3 DNA sequence: TGTGCCACCAGCCCACTAAGTAGCTCCTACAATGAGCAGTTCTTC.

This clonotype was seen a few times. V usage is TRBV18 and J usage is TRBJ2-7; D perhaps matches TRBD1 (6 bases). The CDR3 is 14 residues long. Germline V CDR1 and CDR2: KGHSH, LQKENI. V was shortened by 6 bases and J by 2 bases, with 14 bases between the two germline ends. DNA for the CDR3: TGTGCCAGCTCGTCCCCGGACAGCACCTACGAGCAGTACTTC. Protein product: CASSSPDSTYEQYF.

This clonotype was recorded a few times. The rearrangement joins TRBV15 to TRBJ2-7; a possible D gene is TRBD1 (6 bases). The CDR3 length is 14 residues. Germline V gene data show CDR1 as LNHNV and CDR2 as YYDKDF (reference sequence). Deletions cut 5 bases from V and 6 bases from J, with 17 bases between. The CDR3 nucleotides are TGTGCCACCAGCGGGGGACAAGGGGCCTCCGAGCAGTACTTC. Translated: CATSGGQGASEQYF.

This clonotype came up a few times. The CDR3 protein is CASSVIDYNEQFF. CDR3 sequence (DNA): TGTGCCAGCAGTGTCATCGACTACAATGAGCAGTTCTTC. This chain links TRBV2 with TRBJ2-1; D remains unclear. Germline CDR1 reads SNHLY; CDR2 reads FYNNEI. Trimming took 4 bases from V and 3 from J, leaving 7 bases between them. This CDR3 spans 13 amino acids. The complete variable domain, with remaining parts taken from reference TRBV2 and TRBJ2-1, reads EPEVTQTPSHQVTQMGQEVILRCVPISNHLYFYWYRQILGQKVEFLVSFYNNEISEKSEIFDDQFSVERPDGSNFTLKIRSTKLEDSAMYFCASSVIDYNEQFFGPGTRLTVL.

V gene TRBV9 combines with J gene TRBJ2-1; TRBD1 matches 7 bases. Per the germline V gene, CDR1 is SGDLS and CDR2 is YYNGEE. This CDR3 region has 16 residues. V was clipped by 3 bases and J by 0 bases; unmatched bases: 6. The CDR3 spells CASSGSDRDSYNEQFF. Here the CDR3 DNA reads TGTGCCAGCAGCGGGTCCGACAGGGACTCCTACAATGAGCAGTTCTTC.

This clonotype was seen a few times. The chain carries TRBV11-2 and TRBJ1-2, with D hard to call. V lost 3 bases, J lost 4 bases, and 12 bases lay in between. This CDR3 comprises 14 residues. Germline V CDR1 and CDR2: SGHAT, FQNNGV. CDR3 bases: TGTGCCAGCAGCTTTAGTACCGAGGGCTATGGCTACACCTTC. Its translation is CASSFSTEGYGYTF. The full variable domain, its missing parts supplied by reference TRBV11-2 and TRBJ1-2, is EAGVAQSPRYKIIEKRQSVAFWCNPISGHATLYWYQQILGQGPKLLIQFQNNGVVDDSQLPKDRFSAERLKGVDSTLKIQPAKLEDSAVYLCASSFSTEGYGYTFGSGTRLTVV.